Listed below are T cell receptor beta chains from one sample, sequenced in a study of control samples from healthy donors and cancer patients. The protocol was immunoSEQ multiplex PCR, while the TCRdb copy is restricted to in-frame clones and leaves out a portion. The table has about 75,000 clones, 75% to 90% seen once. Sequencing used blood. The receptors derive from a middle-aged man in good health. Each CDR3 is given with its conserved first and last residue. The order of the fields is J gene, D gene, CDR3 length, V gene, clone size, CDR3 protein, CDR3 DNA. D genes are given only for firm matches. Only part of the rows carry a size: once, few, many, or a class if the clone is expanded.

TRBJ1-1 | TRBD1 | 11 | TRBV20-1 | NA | CSAPTGAEAFF | TGCAGTGCTCCTACAGGGGCGGAAGCTTTCTTT
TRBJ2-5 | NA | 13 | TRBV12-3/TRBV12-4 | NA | CASSLARRETQYF | TGTGCCAGCAGTTTAGCTCGGCGAGAGACCCAGTACTTC
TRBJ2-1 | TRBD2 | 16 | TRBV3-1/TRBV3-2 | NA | CASSQELAGAEAEQFF | TGTGCCAGCAGCCAAGAGCTAGCGGGAGCTGAGGCTGAGCAGTTCTTC
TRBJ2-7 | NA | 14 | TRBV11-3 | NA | CASSPNAATYEQYF | TGTGCCAGCAGCCCCAACGCGGCAACCTACGAGCAGTACTTC
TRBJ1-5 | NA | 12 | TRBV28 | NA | CASSWGNQPQHF | TGTGCCAGCAGTTGGGGCAATCAGCCCCAGCATTTT
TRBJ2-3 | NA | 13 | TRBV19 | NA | CASEGPNTDTQYF | TGTGCCAGCGAGGGCCCAAACACAGATACGCAGTATTTT
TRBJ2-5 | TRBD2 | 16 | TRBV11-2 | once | CASSPPLAGEGETQYF | TGTGCCAGCAGCCCCCCCCTAGCGGGAGAAGGAGAGACCCAGTACTTC
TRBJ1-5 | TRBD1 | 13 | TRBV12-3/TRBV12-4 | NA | CASSSQGGQPQHF | TGTGCCAGCAGTTCCCAGGGGGGTCAGCCCCAGCATTTT
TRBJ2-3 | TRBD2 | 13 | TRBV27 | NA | CASSGGLVNTQYF | TGTGCCAGCAGTGGGGGACTAGTTAATACGCAGTATTTT
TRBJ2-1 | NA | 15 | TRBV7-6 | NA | CASSLGTGSYNEQFF | TGTGCCAGCAGCCTCGGGACGGGCTCCTACAATGAGCAGTTCTTC
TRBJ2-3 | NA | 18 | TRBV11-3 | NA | CASSLWRLGERGTDTQYF | TGTGCCAGCAGCTTATGGCGTTTGGGAGAAAGGGGCACAGATACGCAGTATTTT
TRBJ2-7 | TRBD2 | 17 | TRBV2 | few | CASRTGSGRAATYEQYF | TGTGCCAGCAGAACAGGGAGCGGGAGGGCCGCGACTTACGAGCAGTACTTC
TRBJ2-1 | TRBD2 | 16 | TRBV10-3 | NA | CATHPTSGRARNEQFF | TGTGCCACCCACCCCACTAGCGGGAGGGCCAGGAATGAGCAGTTCTTC
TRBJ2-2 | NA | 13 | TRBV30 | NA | CAWTGVGTGELFF | TGTGCCTGGACAGGGGTGGGCACCGGGGAGCTGTTTTTT
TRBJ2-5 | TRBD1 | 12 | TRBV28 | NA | CASTGGAGTQYF | TGTGCCAGCACAGGGGGCGCGGGGACCCAGTACTTC
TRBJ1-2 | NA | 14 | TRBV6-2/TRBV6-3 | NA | CASSSSPLSRGYTF | TGTGCCAGCAGTTCCTCTCCTTTGTCCCGGGGCTACACCTTC
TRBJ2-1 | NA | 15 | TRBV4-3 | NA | CASSRSRSSYNEQFF | TGCGCCAGCAGCCGGAGTCGGAGCTCCTACAATGAGCAGTTCTTC
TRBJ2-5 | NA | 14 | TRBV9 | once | CASSVAWVSETQYF | TGTGCCAGCAGCGTAGCATGGGTCTCGGAGACCCAGTACTTC
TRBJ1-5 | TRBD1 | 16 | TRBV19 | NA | CASSRGGDRVNQPQHF | TGTGCCAGTAGTAGAGGTGGGGACAGGGTTAATCAGCCCCAGCATTTT
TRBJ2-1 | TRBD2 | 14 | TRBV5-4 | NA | CASSYQRDLDEQFF | TGTGCCAGCAGCTACCAGCGGGATTTAGATGAGCAGTTCTTC
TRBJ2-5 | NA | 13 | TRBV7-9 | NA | CASSQKYQETQYF | TGTGCCAGCAGCCAAAAATACCAAGAGACCCAGTACTTC
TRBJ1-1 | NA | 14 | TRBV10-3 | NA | CAISSARGGTEAFF | TGTGCCATCAGTAGTGCCCGAGGGGGCACTGAAGCTTTCTTT
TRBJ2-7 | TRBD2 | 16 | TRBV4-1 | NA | CASSQAGSGISYEQYF | TGCGCCAGCAGCCAAGCTGGTAGCGGGATTTCCTACGAGCAGTACTTC
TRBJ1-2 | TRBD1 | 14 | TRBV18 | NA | CASSRMGQGHGYTF | TGTGCCAGCTCACGGATGGGACAGGGCCATGGCTACACCTTC
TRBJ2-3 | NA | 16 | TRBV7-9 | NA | CASSLVTSLSTDTQYF | TGTGCCAGCAGCTTAGTAACCTCGTTATCCACAGATACGCAGTATTTT
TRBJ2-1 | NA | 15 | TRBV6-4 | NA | CASSDNGGLGNEQFF | TGTGCCAGCAGTGACAATGGGGGCCTTGGGAATGAGCAGTTCTTC
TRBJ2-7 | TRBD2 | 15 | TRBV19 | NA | CASSSGTNHPYEQYF | TGTGCCAGTAGTAGCGGGACTAACCATCCCTACGAGCAGTACTTC
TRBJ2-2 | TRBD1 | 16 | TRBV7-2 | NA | CASSLYRTGNTGELFF | TGTGCCAGCAGCTTGTACCGGACAGGGAACACCGGGGAGCTGTTTTTT
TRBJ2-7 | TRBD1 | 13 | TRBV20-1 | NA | CSASTGGSYEQYF | TGCAGTGCTAGTACAGGGGGCTCCTACGAGCAGTACTTC
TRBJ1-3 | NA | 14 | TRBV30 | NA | CAWSEPGSRNTIYF | TGTGCCTGGAGTGAGCCCGGAAGTAGAAACACCATATATTTT
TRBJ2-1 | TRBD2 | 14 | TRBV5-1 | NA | CASSLAGPRNEQFF | TGCGCCAGCAGCTTAGCGGGGCCGAGGAATGAGCAGTTCTTC
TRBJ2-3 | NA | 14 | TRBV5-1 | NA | CASSGGLTGDTQYF | TGCGCCAGCAGCGGGGGCCTTACTGGGGATACGCAGTATTTT
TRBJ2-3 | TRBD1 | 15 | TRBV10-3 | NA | CASRLGQDSIDTQYF | TGTGCCAGCAGATTGGGACAGGACTCGATAGATACGCAGTATTTT
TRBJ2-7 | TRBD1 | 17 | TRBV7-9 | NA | CASSFPAAGQGKHEQYF | TGTGCCAGCAGCTTCCCTGCCGCGGGACAGGGGAAACACGAGCAGTACTTC
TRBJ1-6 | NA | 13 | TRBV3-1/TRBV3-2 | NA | CASSPQGNSPLHF | TGTGCCAGCAGCCCCCAGGGAAATTCACCCCTCCACTTT
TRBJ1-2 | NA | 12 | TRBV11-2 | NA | CASSPRQDGYTF | TGTGCCAGCAGCCCCCGACAGGATGGCTACACCTTC
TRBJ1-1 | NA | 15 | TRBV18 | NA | CASSPILQGNTEAFF | TGTGCCAGCTCACCCATATTACAGGGGAACACTGAAGCTTTCTTT
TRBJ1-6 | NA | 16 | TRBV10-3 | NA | CAISESPSDDQGPLHF | TGTGCCATCAGTGAGTCGCCCTCGGACGATCAGGGACCCCTCCACTTT
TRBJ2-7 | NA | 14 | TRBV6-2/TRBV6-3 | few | CASSLPTGPYEQYF | TGTGCCAGCAGTTTACCGACTGGGCCCTACGAGCAGTACTTC
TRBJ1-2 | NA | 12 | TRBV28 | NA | CASSYRRIGYTF | TGTGCCAGCAGTTACAGGCGGATTGGCTACACCTTC
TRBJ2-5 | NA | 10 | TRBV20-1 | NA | CSGEKETQYF | TGCAGTGGAGAGAAAGAGACCCAGTACTTC
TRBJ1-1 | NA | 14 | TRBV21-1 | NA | CASSPTALNTEAFF | TGTGCCAGCAGCCCGACAGCGTTGAACACTGAAGCTTTCTTT
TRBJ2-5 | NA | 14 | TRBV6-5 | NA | CASTQVGSWETQYF | TGTGCCAGCACTCAAGTCGGGAGTTGGGAGACCCAGTACTTC
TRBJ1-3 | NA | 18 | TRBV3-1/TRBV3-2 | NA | CASSYQLFPDSSGNTIYF | TGTGCCAGCAGCTATCAGTTGTTCCCGGACAGCTCTGGAAACACCATATATTTT
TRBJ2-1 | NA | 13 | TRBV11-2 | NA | CASSLIRVNEQFF | TGTGCCAGCAGCTTAATCAGGGTGAATGAGCAGTTCTTC
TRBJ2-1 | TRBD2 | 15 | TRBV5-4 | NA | CASSSGLAGWGEQFF | TGTGCCAGCAGTTCTGGACTAGCGGGATGGGGCGAGCAGTTCTTC
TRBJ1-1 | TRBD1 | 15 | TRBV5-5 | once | CASSIYGTGNTEAFF | TGTGCCAGCAGCATATACGGGACAGGTAACACTGAAGCTTTCTTT
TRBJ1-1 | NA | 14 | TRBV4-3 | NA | CASSQDVGYTEAFF | TGCGCCAGCAGCCAAGATGTGGGGTACACTGAAGCTTTCTTT
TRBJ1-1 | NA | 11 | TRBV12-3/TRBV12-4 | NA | CASSSHTEAFF | TGTGCCAGCAGTTCTCACACTGAAGCTTTCTTT
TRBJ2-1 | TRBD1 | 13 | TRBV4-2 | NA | CASSHGPDRDEIF | TGTGCCAGCAGCCATGGACCAGACAGGGATGAGATCTTC
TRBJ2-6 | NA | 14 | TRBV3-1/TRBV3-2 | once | CASSQTQGGSVLTF | TGTGCCAGCAGCCAAACGCAGGGTGGCTCAGTCCTGACTTTC